The T cell receptor (beta chain) described here comes from a study of cytomegalovirus exposure and HLA in healthy donors. Looking at the study overall: An early release of data contained about 85 million unique TCRs, which came from HLA-typed donors. Regarding the study as a whole: A reported reduction in N-insertions relative to the roughly 710-donor mean was seen in an Asian-associated ancestry cluster in a later analysis. It was assumed in the presence/absence analyses that sequencing depth was roughly uniform across donors.

Primers for the PCR totalled 60 Vbeta and 13 Jbeta. Clones were read by immunoSEQ multiplex PCR, and TCRdb kept only the in-frame ones, dropping some. The top ten hold about 2% of the sample, which has 300,000 or so clones, 84% seen once. Remarks on this clone: Its antigen is undetermined.

The germline gives CDR1 SGHNT, CDR2 YENEEA. Trimming cost V 2 bases and J 3 bases, with 12 bases left between them. CDR3 length: 15 amino acids. The genes are TRBV11-3 and TRBJ2-3; D is undetermined. The sample comprised PBMCs. The receptor was derived from a woman aged 40-49 years in good health and CMV-seropositive. The CDR3 protein is CASSLRIERTDTQYF. The CDR3 DNA sequence: TGTGCCAGCAGCTTACGGATCGAGCGAACAGATACGCAGTATTTT.